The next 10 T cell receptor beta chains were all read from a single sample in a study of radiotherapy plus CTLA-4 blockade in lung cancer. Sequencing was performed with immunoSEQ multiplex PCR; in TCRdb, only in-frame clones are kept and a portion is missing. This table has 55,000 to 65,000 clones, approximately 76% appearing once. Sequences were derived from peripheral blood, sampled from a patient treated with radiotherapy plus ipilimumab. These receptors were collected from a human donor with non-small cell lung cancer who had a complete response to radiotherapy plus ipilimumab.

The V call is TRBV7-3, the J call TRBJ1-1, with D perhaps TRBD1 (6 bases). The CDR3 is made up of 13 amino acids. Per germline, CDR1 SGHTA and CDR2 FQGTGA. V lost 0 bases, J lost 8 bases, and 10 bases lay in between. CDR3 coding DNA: TGTGCCAGCAGCTTAACGTCGGGGGGCGAAGCTTTCTTT. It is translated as CASSLTSGGEAFF. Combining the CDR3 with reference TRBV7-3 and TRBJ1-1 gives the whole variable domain GAGVSQTPSNKVTEKGKYVELRCDPISGHTALYWYRQSLGQGPEFLIYFQGTGAADDSGLPNDRFFAVRPEGSVSTLKIQRTERGDSAVYLCASSLTSGGEAFFGQGTRLTVV.

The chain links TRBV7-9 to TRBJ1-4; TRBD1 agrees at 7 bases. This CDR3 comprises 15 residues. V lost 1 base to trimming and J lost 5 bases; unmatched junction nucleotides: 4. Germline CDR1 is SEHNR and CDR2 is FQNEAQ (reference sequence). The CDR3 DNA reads TGTGCCAGCAGCTTAGTAACGACAGGGAATGAAAAACTGTTTTTT. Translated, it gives CASSLVTTGNEKLFF.

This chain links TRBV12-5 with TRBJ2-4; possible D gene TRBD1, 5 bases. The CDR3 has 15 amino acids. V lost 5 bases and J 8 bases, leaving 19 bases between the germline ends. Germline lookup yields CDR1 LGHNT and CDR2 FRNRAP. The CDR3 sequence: CASGRSAGRADIQYF. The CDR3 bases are TGTGCTAGTGGTCGGTCCGCCGGCAGGGCGGACATTCAGTACTTC.

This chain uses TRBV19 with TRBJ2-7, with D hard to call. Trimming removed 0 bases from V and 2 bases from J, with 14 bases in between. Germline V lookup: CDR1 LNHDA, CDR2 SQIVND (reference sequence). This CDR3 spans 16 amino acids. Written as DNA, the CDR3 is TGTGCCAGTAGTATAGAAGCTACCCTGTCCCCCTACGAGCAGTACTTC. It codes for CASSIEATLSPYEQYF.

CDR3 in amino acids: CAWGTTRGQPQHF. CDR3 sequence (DNA): TGTGCCTGGGGCACAACCCGAGGCCAGCCCCAGCATTTT. The chain is built from TRBV30 and TRBJ1-5; no firm D call. CDR1 and CDR2 from the germline V gene are GTSNPN and SVGIG (reference sequence). The CDR3 consists of 13 residues. V was pared by 5 bases and J by 7 bases, with 15 bases between.

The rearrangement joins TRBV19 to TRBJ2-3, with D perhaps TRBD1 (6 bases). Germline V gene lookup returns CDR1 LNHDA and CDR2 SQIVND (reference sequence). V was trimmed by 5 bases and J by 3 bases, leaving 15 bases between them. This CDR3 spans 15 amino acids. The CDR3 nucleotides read TGTGCCAGTAGTTCTGGACAGCCGCCGACAGATACGCAGTATTTT. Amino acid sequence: CASSSGQPPTDTQYF.

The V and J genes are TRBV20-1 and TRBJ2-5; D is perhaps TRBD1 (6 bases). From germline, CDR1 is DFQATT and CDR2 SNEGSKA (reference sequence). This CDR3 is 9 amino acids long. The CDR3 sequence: CSDRETQYF. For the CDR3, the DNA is TGCAGCGACAGGGAGACCCAGTACTTC.

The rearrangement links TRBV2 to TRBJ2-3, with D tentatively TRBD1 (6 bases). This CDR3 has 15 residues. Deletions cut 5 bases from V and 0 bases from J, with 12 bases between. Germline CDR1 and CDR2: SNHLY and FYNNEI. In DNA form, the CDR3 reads TGTGCCAGCAGTAGAGGTACAGGGAGCACAGATACGCAGTATTTT. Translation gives CASSRGTGSTDTQYF. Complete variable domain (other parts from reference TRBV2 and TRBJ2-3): EPEVTQTPSHQVTQMGQEVILRCVPISNHLYFYWYRQILGQKVEFLVSFYNNEISEKSEIFDDQFSVERPDGSNFTLKIRSTKLEDSAMYFCASSRGTGSTDTQYFGPGTRLTVL.

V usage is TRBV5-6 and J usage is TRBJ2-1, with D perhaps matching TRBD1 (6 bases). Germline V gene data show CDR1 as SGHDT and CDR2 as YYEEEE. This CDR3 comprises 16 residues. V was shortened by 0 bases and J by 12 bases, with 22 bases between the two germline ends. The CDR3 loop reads CASSLGQWGPDGGQFF. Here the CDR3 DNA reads TGTGCCAGCAGCTTGGGTCAGTGGGGGCCCGATGGAGGGCAGTTCTTC.

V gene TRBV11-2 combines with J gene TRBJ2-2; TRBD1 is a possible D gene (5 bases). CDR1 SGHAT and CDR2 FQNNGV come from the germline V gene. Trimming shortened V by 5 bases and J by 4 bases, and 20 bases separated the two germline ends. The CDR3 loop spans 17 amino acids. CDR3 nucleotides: TGTGCCAGCAGCACTTGGGGTAAAAGGGGCGGCACCGGGGAGCTGTTTTTT. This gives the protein CASSTWGKRGGTGELFF.